A selection of T cell receptor beta chains follows, all from one sample in a study of TIL therapy for anti-PD-1-resistant metastatic lung cancer. Assay: immunoSEQ multiplex PCR; the TCRdb copy retains only in-frame clones and omits some. The sample yields several thousand clones, approximately 66% seen once. The sequenced sample was tumor tissue, obtained at baseline. The receptors shown here come from a person aged 25-79 years with non-small cell lung cancer. Each CDR3 is given with its conserved first and last residue. A D gene is named only where the DNA matches it firmly. Where a row states a size, it is once, few, many or the class of an expanded clone; other rows omit it.

V	size	J	D	CDR3	DNA
TRBV2	-	TRBJ2-4	-	CASSDRRRNIQYF	TGTGCCAGCAGTGACAGACGGAGAAACATTCAGTACTTC
TRBV19	-	TRBJ1-4	TRBD1	CASSKGQGLFNEKLFF	TGTGCCAGTAGTAAGGGACAGGGATTATTTAATGAAAAACTGTTTTTT
TRBV19	-	TRBJ2-6	-	CASSGANVLTF	TGTGCCAGTAGTGGGGCCAACGTCCTGACTTTC
TRBV5-4	once	TRBJ1-1	-	CASSLWNSMNTEAFF	TGTGCCAGCAGCTTGTGGAACAGCATGAACACTGAAGCTTTCTTT
TRBV7-2	-	TRBJ2-1	TRBD2	CASSLGVAGGPFLLF	TGTGCCAGCAGCTTAGGAGTAGCGGGGGGGCCGTTTCTACTCTTC
TRBV10-1	few	TRBJ2-2	-	CASSEEGRSGELFF	TGCGCCAGCAGTGAGGAAGGACGGAGCGGGGAGCTGTTTTTT
TRBV5-1	-	TRBJ2-2	-	CASSFNPGRTGELFF	TGCGCCAGCAGCTTTAACCCGGGTCGCACCGGGGAGCTGTTTTTT
TRBV24-1	-	TRBJ2-3	-	CATSDFNGTPYF	TGTGCCACCAGTGATTTTAACGGGACCCCGTATTTT
TRBV5-1	-	TRBJ2-5	TRBD2	CASSIAGVTETQYF	TGCGCCAGCAGCATAGCGGGGGTTACAGAGACCCAGTACTTC
TRBV27	-	TRBJ2-5	-	CASSDTGPIETQYF	TGTGCCAGCAGCGATACAGGGCCGATAGAGACCCAGTACTTC
TRBV6-5	medium-sized	TRBJ2-7	-	CASRQLGSYEQYF	TGTGCCAGCAGACAACTAGGGAGCTACGAGCAGTACTTC
TRBV20-1	-	TRBJ1-5	-	CSASSFVENQPQHF	TGCAGTGCTAGTTCGTTCGTAGAAAATCAGCCCCAGCATTTT
TRBV5-1	-	TRBJ2-5	-	CASSLEGAGETQYF	TGCGCCAGCAGCTTGGAAGGGGCGGGAGAGACCCAGTACTTC
TRBV24-1	-	TRBJ2-3	-	CATSDSYTDTQYF	TGTGCCACCAGTGACAGTTACACAGATACGCAGTATTTT
TRBV19	medium-sized	TRBJ1-3	-	CASSIDRSSGNTIYF	TGTGCCAGTAGTATCGACCGCTCCTCTGGAAACACCATATATTTT
TRBV9	-	TRBJ2-3	TRBD2	CASSVSGSTDTQYF	TGTGCCAGCAGCGTTAGCGGGAGCACAGATACGCAGTATTTT
TRBV6-1	few	TRBJ2-5	TRBD1	CASSRQGALETQYF	TGTGCCAGCAGCCGACAGGGGGCCCTTGAGACCCAGTACTTC